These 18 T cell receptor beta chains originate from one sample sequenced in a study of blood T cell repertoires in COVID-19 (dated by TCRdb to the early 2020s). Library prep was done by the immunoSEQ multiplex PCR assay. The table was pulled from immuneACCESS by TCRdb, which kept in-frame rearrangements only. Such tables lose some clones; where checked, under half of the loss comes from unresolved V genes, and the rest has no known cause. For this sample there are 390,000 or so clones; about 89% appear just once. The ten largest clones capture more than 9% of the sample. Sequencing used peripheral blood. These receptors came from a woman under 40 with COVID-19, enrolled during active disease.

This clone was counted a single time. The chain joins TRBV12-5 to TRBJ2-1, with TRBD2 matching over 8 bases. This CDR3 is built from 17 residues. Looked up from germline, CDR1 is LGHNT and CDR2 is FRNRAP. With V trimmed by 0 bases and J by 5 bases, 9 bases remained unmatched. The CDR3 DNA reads TGTGCTAGTGGTTTGGTACAAGCGGGAGATTGGGACAATGAGCAGTTCTTC. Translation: CASGLVQAGDWDNEQFF.

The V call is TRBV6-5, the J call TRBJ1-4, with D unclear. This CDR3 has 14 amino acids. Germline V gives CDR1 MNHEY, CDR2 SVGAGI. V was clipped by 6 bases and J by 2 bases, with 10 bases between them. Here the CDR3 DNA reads TGTGCCAGCAGCCTGACTTGGACTAATGAAAAACTGTTTTTT. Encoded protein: CASSLTWTNEKLFF.

The CDR3 loop reads CASSIRLAGYNEQFF. The DNA of the CDR3 is TGTGCCAGTAGTATCCGTCTAGCGGGCTACAATGAGCAGTTCTTC. V is TRBV19 and J is TRBJ2-1, with 8 bases aligning to TRBD2. V lost 3 bases and J lost 3; bases outside the gene matches: 4. From germline, CDR1 is LNHDA and CDR2 SQIVND (reference sequence). This CDR3 region has 15 residues.

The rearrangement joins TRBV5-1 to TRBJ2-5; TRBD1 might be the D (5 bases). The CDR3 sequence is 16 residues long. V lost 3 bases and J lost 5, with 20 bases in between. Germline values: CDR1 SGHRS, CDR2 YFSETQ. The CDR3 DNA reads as TGCGCCAGCAGCTCGCTCGGACAAGCGCCCGGGGAGACCCAGTACTTC. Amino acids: CASSSLGQAPGETQYF.

The CDR3 is CASSQARRLAGGVDEQFF. The CDR3 nucleotides read TGTGCCAGCAGCCAAGCTAGGCGACTAGCGGGAGGAGTGGATGAGCAGTTCTTC. The J gene is TRBJ2-1, the V gene TRBV3-1 (or the pseudogene TRBV3-2), with 13 bases identical to TRBD2. The CDR3 length is 18 residues. Germline V gene sequence: CDR1 LGHDT, CDR2 YNNKEL (reference sequence). The ends lost 1 base at V and 8 bases at J; junction bases unmatched: 11.

CDR3 region: CASRTTGGQETQYF. CDR3 in DNA: TGTGCCAGCAGAACTACAGGGGGCCAAGAGACCCAGTACTTC. The V and J genes are TRBV5-4 and TRBJ2-5; 8 bases are shared with TRBD1. The V and J ends lost 5 bases and 1 base, in that order; junction bases with no gene match: 4. Germline loops: CDR1 SGHNT, CDR2 YYREEE (reference sequence). The CDR3 is made up of 14 amino acids.

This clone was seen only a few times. The CDR3 sequence is CASWGTRLTDTQYF. Here the CDR3 DNA reads TGTGCCAGCTGGGGCACAAGACTCACAGATACGCAGTATTTT. The chain joins TRBV5-5 to TRBJ2-3; weak D call: TRBD1 (5 bases). From germline, CDR1 is SGHKS and CDR2 YYEKEE (reference sequence). Trimming pared 7 bases from V and 2 bases from J, leaving 14 bases between. This CDR3 comprises 14 residues.

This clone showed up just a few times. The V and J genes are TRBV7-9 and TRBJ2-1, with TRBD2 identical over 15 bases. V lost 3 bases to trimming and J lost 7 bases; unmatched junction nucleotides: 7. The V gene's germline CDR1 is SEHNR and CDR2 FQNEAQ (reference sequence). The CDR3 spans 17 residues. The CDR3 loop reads CASSFLPGLAGGNEQFF. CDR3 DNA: TGTGCCAGCAGCTTTCTCCCGGGACTAGCGGGAGGTAATGAGCAGTTCTTC.

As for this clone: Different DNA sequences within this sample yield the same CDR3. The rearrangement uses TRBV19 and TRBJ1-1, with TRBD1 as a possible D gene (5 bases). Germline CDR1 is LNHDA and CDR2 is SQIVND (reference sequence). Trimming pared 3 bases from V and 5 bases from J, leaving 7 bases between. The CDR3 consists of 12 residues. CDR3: CASSIRGTEAFF. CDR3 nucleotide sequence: TGTGCCAGTAGTATTCGGGGGACTGAAGCTTTCTTT.

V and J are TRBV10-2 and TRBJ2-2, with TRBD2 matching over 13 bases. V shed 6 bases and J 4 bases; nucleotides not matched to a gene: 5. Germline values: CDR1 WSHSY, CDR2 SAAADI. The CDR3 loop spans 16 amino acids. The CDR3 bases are TGCGCCAGCAGCCGGACTAGCGGGAGAGGCACCGGGGAGCTGTTTTTT. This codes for CASSRTSGRGTGELFF.

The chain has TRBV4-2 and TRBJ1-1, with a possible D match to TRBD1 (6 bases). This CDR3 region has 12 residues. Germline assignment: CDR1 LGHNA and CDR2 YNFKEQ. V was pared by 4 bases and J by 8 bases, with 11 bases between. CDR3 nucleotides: TGTGCCAGCAGCCCGATCGACAGGGAAGCTTTCTTT. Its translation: CASSPIDREAFF.

Written as DNA, the CDR3 is TGTGCCAGCAGCCCTTTACACTTGAGACAGGGGAACACTGAAGCTTTCTTT. Its translation is CASSPLHLRQGNTEAFF. The J gene is TRBJ1-1, the V gene TRBV4-2; 7 bases line up with TRBD1. CDR1 is LGHNA, CDR2 YNFKEQ, per germline. The CDR3 is made up of 17 amino acids. J was trimmed by 1 base and V by 4 bases; bases with no gene match: 12.

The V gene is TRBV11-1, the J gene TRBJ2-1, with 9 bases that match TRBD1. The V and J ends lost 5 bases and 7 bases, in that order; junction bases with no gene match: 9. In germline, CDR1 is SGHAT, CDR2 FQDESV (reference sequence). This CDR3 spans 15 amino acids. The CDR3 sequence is CASSTYRGLGNEQFF. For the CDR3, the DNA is TGTGCCAGCAGCACCTACAGGGGGCTAGGGAATGAGCAGTTCTTC.

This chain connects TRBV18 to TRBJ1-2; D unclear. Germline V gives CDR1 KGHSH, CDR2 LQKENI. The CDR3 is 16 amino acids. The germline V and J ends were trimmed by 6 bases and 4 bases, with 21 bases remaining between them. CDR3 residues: CASSPTRRATTYGYTF. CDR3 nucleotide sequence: TGTGCCAGCTCCCCTACAAGGCGGGCGACTACCTATGGCTACACCTTC.

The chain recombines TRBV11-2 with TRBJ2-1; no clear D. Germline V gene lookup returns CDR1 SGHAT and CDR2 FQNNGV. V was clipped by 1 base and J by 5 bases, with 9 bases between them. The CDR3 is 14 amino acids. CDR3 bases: TGTGCCAGCAGCTTAGGTCGGGTAAACAATGAGCAGTTCTTC. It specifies CASSLGRVNNEQFF.

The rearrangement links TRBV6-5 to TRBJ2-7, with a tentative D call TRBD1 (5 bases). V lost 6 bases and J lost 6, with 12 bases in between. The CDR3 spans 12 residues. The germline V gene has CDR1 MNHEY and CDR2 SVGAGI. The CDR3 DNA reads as TGTGCCAGCAGCTACGACAGCCGCGAGCAGTACTTC. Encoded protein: CASSYDSREQYF.

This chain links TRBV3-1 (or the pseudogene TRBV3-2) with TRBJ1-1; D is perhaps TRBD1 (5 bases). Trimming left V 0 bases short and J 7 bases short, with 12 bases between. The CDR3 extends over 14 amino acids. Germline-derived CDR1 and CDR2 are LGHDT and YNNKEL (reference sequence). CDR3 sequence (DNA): TGTGCCAGCAGCCAAGATGGGGGGGGTTTTGAAGCTTTCTTT. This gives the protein CASSQDGGGFEAFF.

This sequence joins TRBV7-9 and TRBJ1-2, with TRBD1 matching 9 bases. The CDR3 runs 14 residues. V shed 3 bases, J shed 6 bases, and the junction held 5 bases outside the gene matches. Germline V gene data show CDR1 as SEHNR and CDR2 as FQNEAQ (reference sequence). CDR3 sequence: CASSLGQGIHGYTF. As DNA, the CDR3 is TGTGCCAGCAGCTTGGGACAGGGAATTCATGGCTACACCTTC. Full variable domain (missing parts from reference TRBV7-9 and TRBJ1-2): DTGVSQNPRHKITKRGQNVTFRCDPISEHNRLYWYRQTLGQGPEFLTYFQNEAQLEKSRLLSDRFSAERPKGSFSTLEIQRTEQGDSAMYLCASSLGQGIHGYTFGSGTRLTVV.